This entry describes one T cell receptor beta chain. The antigen remains undetermined. This sample was taken from a study of blood T cells in healthy people across ages. Points from the study as a whole: From one million sequenced T cells, diversity estimates were lower bounds. Higher diversity and more naive CD4+ cells were features of long-lived donors, compared to aged donors.

Losses at the gene ends were 6 bases for V and 0 bases for J; bases not matched to a gene: 7. This CDR3 has 15 residues. A second about 7 to 12 cycle PCR used barcoded and J-beta primers. One entry per CDR3 protein results from TCRdb running MiXCR on the 5' RACE reads. The sample lists about 620,000 distinct CDR3 sequences, roughly 20% occurring once. The J gene is TRBJ2-7, the V gene TRBV12-3 or TRBV12-4, with TRBD1 identical over 8 bases. Sequenced input: blood. This sequence was found in a man aged 65 to 79 in good health. The CDR3 is CASRSGQGFSYEQYF. The CDR3 DNA is TGTGCCAGCAGATCAGGACAGGGATTCTCCTACGAGCAGTACTTC.